These T cell receptor beta chains were read from a single sample in a study of molecular identifiers for immune sequencing clone quantification. One entry per CDR3 protein, called by TCRdb with MiXCR from the PCR reads. Found here are about 330,000 distinct CDR3 sequences, 24% of them singletons; the top ten hold 0.74%. The sequenced sample consisted of naive CD8+ T cells from blood, with Jurkat cell RNA spiked in. Receptors were obtained from a human donor in good health. Some libraries in this study had Jurkat cell RNA spiked in. CDR3s leave out the opening cysteine and the closing phenylalanine or tryptophan.

cdr3_length: 10; v_call: TRBV12-3/TRBV12-4; j_call: TRBJ2-7; cdr3_aa: ASSLAGVGQY
cdr3_length: 10; v_call: TRBV7-9; j_call: TRBJ1-1; cdr3_aa: ASSPSGSEAF
cdr3_length: 17; v_call: TRBV20-1; j_call: TRBJ2-2; cdr3_aa: SAEGVGREDRKNTGELF
cdr3_length: 14; v_call: TRBV6-5; j_call: TRBJ1-1; cdr3_aa: ASSYSGDRGPTEAF
cdr3_length: 17; v_call: TRBV28; j_call: TRBJ2-6; cdr3_aa: ASGLALAAGNSGANVLT
cdr3_length: 12; v_call: TRBV5-4; j_call: TRBJ1-1; cdr3_aa: ASSFRGGETEAF
cdr3_length: 12; v_call: TRBV29-1; j_call: TRBJ2-3; cdr3_aa: SVDAGAFTDTQY
cdr3_length: 12; v_call: TRBV28; j_call: TRBJ1-4; cdr3_aa: ASRPGQFGVGLF
cdr3_length: 15; v_call: TRBV4-1; j_call: TRBJ1-1; cdr3_aa: ASSQDRDRVQRTEAF
cdr3_length: 13; v_call: TRBV7-9; j_call: TRBJ2-1; cdr3_aa: ASSQERDSYNEQF
cdr3_length: 16; v_call: TRBV4-1; j_call: TRBJ1-6; cdr3_aa: ASSQFLGGAPGNSPLH
cdr3_length: 15; v_call: TRBV5-1; j_call: TRBJ2-3; cdr3_aa: ASSLGGARGFTDTQY
cdr3_length: 12; v_call: TRBV5-1; j_call: TRBJ2-4; cdr3_aa: ASSSTDPKNIQY
cdr3_length: 13; v_call: TRBV14; j_call: TRBJ1-1; cdr3_aa: ASSQAGTGGPEAF
cdr3_length: 13; v_call: TRBV27; j_call: TRBJ2-2; cdr3_aa: ASNLFAGYTGELF
cdr3_length: 12; v_call: TRBV6-5; j_call: TRBJ2-7; cdr3_aa: ASGTDPTVPEQY
cdr3_length: 13; v_call: TRBV6-5; j_call: TRBJ1-4; cdr3_aa: ASSYTDRGLAKLF
cdr3_length: 13; v_call: TRBV12-3/TRBV12-4; j_call: TRBJ1-1; cdr3_aa: ASSPRQGLGTEAF
cdr3_length: 13; v_call: TRBV28; j_call: TRBJ1-5; cdr3_aa: ASSLNPGAGQPQH
cdr3_length: 11; v_call: TRBV12-3/TRBV12-4; j_call: TRBJ1-5; cdr3_aa: ASSLRSNQPQH
cdr3_length: 12; v_call: TRBV30; j_call: TRBJ2-7; cdr3_aa: AWSSQDRGHEQY
cdr3_length: 13; v_call: TRBV7-2; j_call: TRBJ2-5; cdr3_aa: ASSWGLALGETQY
cdr3_length: 13; v_call: TRBV14; j_call: TRBJ2-7; cdr3_aa: ASSQDFGPDDEQY
cdr3_length: 12; v_call: TRBV4-1; j_call: TRBJ1-1; cdr3_aa: ASSHPGLDTEAF
cdr3_length: 14; v_call: TRBV12-3/TRBV12-4; j_call: TRBJ2-3; cdr3_aa: ASSLPQQGVTDTQY
cdr3_length: 14; v_call: TRBV7-2; j_call: TRBJ2-3; cdr3_aa: ASSSGLAGELYTQY
cdr3_length: 16; v_call: TRBV13; j_call: TRBJ1-2; cdr3_aa: ASSLTGPSAPLTDGYT
cdr3_length: 12; v_call: TRBV5-1; j_call: TRBJ2-7; cdr3_aa: ASSEDRGYYEQY
cdr3_length: 12; v_call: TRBV20-1; j_call: TRBJ1-1; cdr3_aa: SARTGVEGTEAF